The present entry profiles one TCR beta chain with its context. The target of this receptor is not known. Base qualities are missing; no much larger clone stands one base away. Each clonotype received, on average, about 9.7x coverage in deep resolution sequencing performed on a MiSeq, where the target depth lay between 1 in 1 million and 1 in 200,000 T cells. The immunoSEQ hsTCRB Kit was used to generate TCR beta libraries. The original methods were these. ImmunoSEQ Data Assistant and ImmunoSEQ Analyzer were used for data analysis, and V, D and J genes were assigned according to IMGT definitions. Clonality, which ranges from 0 to 1, was calculated as one minus the normalized Shannon entropy of productive rearrangement frequencies. Public clonotype analysis was restricted to overrepresented clonotypes comprising at least 0.05% of each patient's repertoire. Some 13 age-matched healthy donor repertoires from immuneACCESS served as clonality controls. Imported from immuneACCESS, the table was reduced by TCRdb to in-frame sequences with V and J called. These copies leave out some clones; in studies compared against another copy, an unresolved V gene accounts for under half, and the cause of the remainder is not known. Clonal size and the V and J genes are those of that table, whereas D and trimming came from the DNA. In all, the sample holds approximately 300,000 clones, and roughly 79% of those were seen once. Approximately 7% of the sample is held by the ten biggest clonotypes.

The data originate from a study of cytotoxic CD8 clonotypes in ibrutinib-treated CLL (dated by TCRdb to about 2021). Background on the whole study: In this cohort, 15 or so patients were treatment-naive and approximately 10 were relapsed/refractory, while approximately 18 had unmutated IGHV. Responses were partial in 24 patients and complete in 2; after median around 66 months follow-up, 14 stayed in remission and roughly twelve progressed. The response samples were drawn at a median of around eleven months into treatment, with a range of roughly 6 to 40 months. On average, each sample had approximately 280,000 productive templates and tens of thousands of productive rearrangements. Of the approximately 90 people in the trial, about two dozen had longitudinal samples available. Cryopreserved peripheral blood mononuclear cells were obtained before treatment, at response, and at either sustained remission or disease progression.

The CDR3 runs 15 residues from the cysteine to the phenylalanine. The entry retains the CDR3 DNA only, 45 bases that are in frame from base 1. According to the germline V gene (reference sequence), CDR1 reads LNHDA and CDR2 reads SQIVND. V is reduced by 1 base and J by 0 bases, leaving a spacing of 10 bases between them. For TCR beta library preparation, about 2 micrograms of genomic DNA were extracted from the cryopreserved PBMCs. High-throughput TCR beta sequencing was performed on longitudinal blood samples from CLL patients receiving ibrutinib monotherapy. The patients took part in an open-label, single-center phase 2 trial of ibrutinib monotherapy. Overall results and qualifications from the work: Baseline clonality was found to be higher than that of age-matched healthy donors and was strongly correlated with circulating CD8+ T-cell counts. Sustained-remission and progressing patients did not have matched sampling times, and lymph node repertoires were not examined. Public clonotypes were found to be uncommon and were observed to contract or remain stable during treatment; the increase in clonality was shown to reflect expansion of private clonotypes at ibrutinib response. Clonality increased at ibrutinib response, stayed stable in sustained remission, and fell back toward baseline at progression.

In this chain, TRBV19 is recombined with TRBJ2-7; TRBD1 is a possible D gene, resting on 6 matching bases. The specimen comprised PBMCs, sampled before ibrutinib treatment. This clonotype was sampled from a human donor with chronic lymphocytic leukemia. The bases read TGTGCCAGTAGTATAGTTTGGGGGCACTCCTACGAGCAGTACTTC. This yields the protein CASSIVWGHSYEQYF.